Sequencing of this T cell receptor beta chain was carried out in a study of cytomegalovirus exposure and HLA in healthy donors. Study-wide context: A later analysis reported the same platform for the 110 or so validation repertoires and the approximately 700 first-cohort repertoires. Overall study results and limits: A list of 150 or so TCR beta chains associated with cytomegalovirus was given. That first-cohort TCR clusters tended to co-occur in the 95 to 150 validation repertoires was found in a later analysis. Rare TCR sequences dominated, though some public TCRs recurred in many donors.

As to this clone: Its antigen is currently unknown.

This CDR3 contains 13 residues. J lost 6 bases, V lost 6 bases, and 3 bases had no gene match. Per the germline V gene, CDR1 is WSHSY and CDR2 is SAAADI. Here immunoSEQ multiplex PCR was the method, and the copy in TCRdb shows in-frame clones only, minus some. There are about 280,000 clones in the sample; approximately 86% occur only once, and roughly 1% lies in the top ten. The clonotype comes from a young woman in good health and CMV-seronegative. Sequencing input: PBMCs. The chain is built from TRBV10-2 and TRBJ1-4; 8 bases agree with TRBD1. CDR3 sequence: CASSPGQDEKLFF. CDR3 in DNA: TGCGCCAGCAGCCCGGGACAGGATGAAAAACTGTTTTTT.